This T cell receptor beta chain was recovered during a study of CD8 T cells in Susac syndrome. RNA totalling about 0.5 to 1 ug underwent reverse transcription with random hexamers. Amplification of TCR beta CDR3 was carried out by immunoSEQ multiplex PCR, which covered 54 Vbeta and 13 Jbeta segments. MiXCR was run by TCRdb on the immunoSEQ multiplex PCR reads, yielding one entry per CDR3 protein. The table shows about 130,000 distinct CDR3 sequences, with about 92% occurring only once. The CDR3 is 14 amino acids. The V gene's germline CDR1 is SGHTA and CDR2 FQGNSA. Trimming took off 4 bases at V and 5 bases at J, with 14 bases between the two ends. Whole-study findings and limits: The study conceded that its TCR sequencing and HLA analysis involved relatively few individuals.

With respect to this clonotype: Its antigen is currently unknown.

This TCR came from a human donor with multiple sclerosis. V usage is TRBV7-2 and J usage is TRBJ2-5; no clear D gene. Sequenced sample: CD8+ T cells from PBMCs. CDR3 protein: CASSSQVAAETQYF. The CDR3 region has the DNA TGTGCCAGCAGCTCCCAGGTCGCTGCGGAGACCCAGTACTTC. The full variable domain, in which reference TRBV7-2 and TRBJ2-5 provide the parts outside the CDR3, is GAGVSQSPSNKVTEKGKDVELRCDPISGHTALYWYRQSLGQGLEFLIYFQGNSAPDKSGLPSDRFSAERTGGSVSTLTIQRTQQEDSAVYLCASSSQVAAETQYFGPGTRLLVL.